Below, 25 T cell receptor gamma chains from the same sample are listed, as sequenced in a study of Vδ1+ human thymocytes. Notes on the study in general: Highly polyclonal TRG and TRD repertoires with Gaussian CDR3 length distributions appeared in thymus.

Sequences come from RNA converted to cDNA by reverse transcription. The CDR3 regions were amplified by multiplex PCR from V-gene primers to a constant-region primer. TCRdb reprocessed the multiplex PCR reads through CATT. The sample yields about 36,000 gamma-chain clones, 20% to 25% seen once. No antigen is known for these receptors. The sample comprised Vdelta1+ gamma-delta thymocytes from the thymus. Subset reported: FACS-sorted CD3+ TCRalphabeta- TCRVdelta1+ TCRVdelta2- thymocytes. The receptors here all came from a girl in the first two years of life who had congenital heart surgery.

This rearrangement joins TRGV5 to TRGJP2. The germline V gene has CDR1 VINAFY and CDR2 YDVSNSKD. V gave up 0 bases and J gave up 12 bases; unmatched junction bases: 10. The CDR3 is made up of 14 amino acids. CDR3 bases: TGTGCCACCTGGGACAGGCACGAAGAGGGGATCAAGACGTTT. It codes for CATWDRHEEGIKTF.

This clone was seen only a few times. This may be a read error, as it is one base from a much larger clone. The genes are TRGV3 and TRGJ1 or TRGJ2. V lost 3 bases to trimming and J lost 8 bases; unmatched junction nucleotides: 4. CDR1 and CDR2 from the germline V gene are VTNTFY and YDVSTARD (reference sequence). The CDR3 is made up of 11 amino acids. CDR3 in DNA: TGTGCCACCTGGGACGATCATAAGAAACTCTTT. Translation gives CATWDDHKKLF.

The chain links TRGV4 to TRGJ1 or TRGJ2. The germline gives CDR1 EGSTGY, CDR2 YDSYTSSV. CDR3 length: 13 amino acids. The junction had 13 bases not matched to a gene; V was cut back by 9 bases and J by 5 bases. DNA of the CDR3: TGTGCCACCCTGAGGCCCACGAATTATAAGAAACTCTTT. Translation: CATLRPTNYKKLF.

This sequence joins TRGV4 and TRGJ1 or TRGJ2. The V gene's germline CDR1 is EGSTGY and CDR2 YDSYTSSV. This CDR3 has 13 amino acids. J gave up 7 bases and V 5 bases, and 11 bases lay outside the gene matches. This chain's CDR3 is CATWGRVEYKKLF. The CDR3 DNA is TGTGCCACCTGGGGCAGAGTAGAATATAAGAAACTCTTT.

The J gene is TRGJ1 or TRGJ2, the V gene TRGV4. Germline CDR1 EGSTGY, CDR2 YDSYTSSV. The CDR3 consists of 18 residues. V shed 2 bases and J 15 bases; nucleotides not matched to a gene: 31. The chain's CDR3 is CATWDVFPRRVRGVPLLF. CDR3 nucleotide sequence: TGTGCCACCTGGGATGTCTTTCCGCGGCGGGTTCGAGGTGTCCCGTTACTCTTT.

On this clone: Other DNA sequences in the sample encode the same CDR3. The chain recombines TRGV2 with TRGJ1 or TRGJ2. V gave up 0 bases and J gave up 0 bases; unmatched junction bases: 5. CDR3 length: 15 residues. Germline V gives CDR1 EGSNGY, CDR2 YDSYNSKV. This CDR3 reads CATWDGPSNYYKKLF. DNA of the CDR3: TGTGCCACCTGGGACGGGCCCTCGAATTATTATAAGAAACTCTTT.

This chain joins TRGV8 and TRGJ1 or TRGJ2. The CDR3 length is 13 residues. V shed 3 bases, J shed 5 bases, and the junction held 7 bases outside the gene matches. Germline-derived CDR1 and CDR2 are VENAVY and YDSYNSRV. CDR3 loop: CATWDGGDYKKLF. In nucleotides, the CDR3 is TGTGCCACCTGGGATGGAGGTGATTATAAGAAACTCTTT.

The rearrangement links TRGV3 to TRGJ1 or TRGJ2. Germline CDR1 and CDR2: VTNTFY and YDVSTARD (reference sequence). J gave up 2 bases and V 2 bases, and 6 bases lay outside the gene matches. The CDR3 runs to 14 residues. The CDR3 nucleotides read TGTGCCACCTGGGACACCCAACATTATTATAAGAAACTCTTT. Translating it yields CATWDTQHYYKKLF.

The sample holds a few counts of this clone. This chain joins TRGV8 and TRGJ1 or TRGJ2. The CDR3 length is 11 residues. Germline assignment: CDR1 VENAVY and CDR2 YDSYNSRV. The trim removed 4 bases at V and 12 bases at J, leaving 9 bases unmatched. CDR3 DNA sequence: TGTGCCACCTGGGACCCGGTCGGGAAACTCTTT. The encoded protein is CATWDPVGKLF.

This clone was detected a few times. The rearrangement uses TRGV4 and TRGJ1 or TRGJ2. The J segment lost 12 bases and the V segment lost 3 bases, leaving 17 bases of the junction unmatched. There are 14 residues in the CDR3. The V gene's germline CDR1 is EGSTGY and CDR2 YDSYTSSV. CDR3 nucleotides: TGTGCCACCTGGGATCCCTTAACCGGAGGAGGGAAACTCTTT. It codes for CATWDPLTGGGKLF.

The chain couples TRGV4 to TRGJ1 or TRGJ2. The CDR3 spans 11 residues. J lost 7 bases, V lost 3 bases, and 3 bases had no gene match. Germline CDR1 and CDR2: EGSTGY and YDSYTSSV. The CDR3 region has the DNA TGTGCCACCTGGGATCGATATAAGAAACTCTTT. Its protein product is CATWDRYKKLF.

This clone was observed a single time. This chain connects TRGV8 to TRGJ1 or TRGJ2. V trimming: 3 bases; J trimming: 10 bases; junction bases outside the gene matches: 12. This CDR3 is 13 amino acids long. The V gene's germline CDR1 is VENAVY and CDR2 YDSYNSRV. The chain's CDR3 is CATWDRPMPKKLF. The CDR3, as DNA: TGTGCCACCTGGGATCGGCCTATGCCGAAGAAACTCTTT.

A few counts support this clone. The chain is built from TRGV8 and TRGJ1 or TRGJ2. The CDR3 sequence is 9 residues long. The V gene's germline CDR1 is VENAVY and CDR2 YDSYNSRV. V shed 8 bases, J shed 10 bases, and the junction held 5 bases outside the gene matches. For the CDR3, the DNA is TGTGCCACCTCGCCCAAGAAACTCTTT. Protein: CATSPKKLF.

Worth noting for this clone: Other nucleotide sequences from this sample produce the same CDR3. The V gene is TRGV2, the J gene TRGJP2. Trimming at V came to 4 bases and at J to 2 bases, leaving 13 bases not matched to a gene. Germline lookup yields CDR1 EGSNGY and CDR2 YDSYNSKV. The CDR3 covers 17 residues. CDR3 DNA sequence: TGTGCCACCTGGGATGGTGGGTCCTACAGTAGTGATTGGATCAAGACGTTT. Translating it yields CATWDGGSYSSDWIKTF.

This clone was counted a few times. The rearrangement joins TRGV9 to TRGJ1 or TRGJ2. V shed 5 bases and J 3 bases; nucleotides not matched to a gene: 7. Per the germline V gene, CDR1 is GITISATS and CDR2 is ISYDGTV (reference sequence). This CDR3 is 13 amino acids long. The CDR3 spells CALWGDSYYKKLF. CDR3 bases: TGTGCCTTGTGGGGGGATTCTTATTATAAGAAACTCTTT.

This rearrangement joins TRGV4 to TRGJ1 or TRGJ2. The junction had 12 bases not matched to a gene; V was cut back by 4 bases and J by 6 bases. The CDR3 sequence is 14 residues long. CDR1 and CDR2 (germline): EGSTGY, YDSYTSSV. CDR3 in DNA: TGTGCCACCTGGGAAATGGGGGCCCGTTATAAGAAACTCTTT. Its translation is CATWEMGARYKKLF.

This clone has only a few counts. The chain couples TRGV4 to TRGJP2. This CDR3 has 17 residues. Germline assignment: CDR1 EGSTGY and CDR2 YDSYTSSV. The V and J ends lost 0 bases and 2 bases, in that order; junction bases with no gene match: 9. The CDR3 DNA sequence: TGTGCCACCTGGGATGGGCCTCGGGGGAGTAGTGATTGGATCAAGACGTTT. It encodes CATWDGPRGSSDWIKTF.

A few counts support this clone. Other DNA sequences of this sample code for an identical CDR3. This chain connects TRGV4 to TRGJ1 or TRGJ2. V trimming: 0 bases; J trimming: 12 bases; junction bases outside the gene matches: 5. Germline CDR1 and CDR2: EGSTGY and YDSYTSSV. The CDR3 contains 11 residues. CDR3 nucleotide sequence: TGTGCCACCTGGGATGGGCGCGGGAAACTCTTT. It is translated as CATWDGRGKLF.

This chain connects TRGV3 to TRGJ1 or TRGJ2. With V trimmed by 3 bases and J by 3 bases, 8 bases remained unmatched. This CDR3 contains 14 residues. CDR1 is VTNTFY, CDR2 YDVSTARD, per germline (reference sequence). CDR3 region: CATWDWLTYYKKLF. The CDR3 coding sequence is TGTGCCACCTGGGACTGGTTAACTTATTATAAGAAACTCTTT.

This chain connects TRGV9 to TRGJP1. This CDR3 comprises 13 residues. V was pared by 6 bases and J by 4 bases, with 5 bases of the junction left unmatched. The germline CDR1 and CDR2 sequences are GITISATS and ISYDGTV (reference sequence). CDR3 protein: CALWRITGWFKIF. Written as DNA, the CDR3 is TGTGCCTTGTGGCGAATCACTGGTTGGTTCAAGATATTT.

In its sample, this clone was seen once. V usage is TRGV5 and J usage is TRGJP2. The J segment lost 2 bases and the V segment lost 0 bases, leaving 9 bases of the junction unmatched. The CDR3 consists of 17 residues. Germline loops: CDR1 VINAFY, CDR2 YDVSNSKD. The CDR3 loop reads CATWDRRDLSSDWIKTF. CDR3 bases: TGTGCCACCTGGGACAGGCGGGATCTAAGTAGTGATTGGATCAAGACGTTT.

As to this clone: Other DNA sequences in the sample encode the same CDR3. The chain is built from TRGV3 and TRGJ1 or TRGJ2. Germline V gene lookup returns CDR1 VTNTFY and CDR2 YDVSTARD (reference sequence). The CDR3 contains 14 residues. With 3 bases clipped from V and 7 bases from J, the junction kept 12 bases outside the gene matches. CDR3 protein: CATWDSRRYYKKLF. The CDR3, as DNA: TGTGCCACCTGGGACTCCCGGCGGTACTATAAGAAACTCTTT.

In its sample, this clone is medium-sized (0.01 to 0.1%). This specimen includes other DNA sequences encoding the same CDR3. This chain connects TRGV3 to TRGJ1 or TRGJ2. Germline CDR1 VTNTFY, CDR2 YDVSTARD (reference sequence). The CDR3 totals 13 residues. The V segment lost 3 bases and the J segment 0 bases; nucleotides outside the gene matches: 2. The CDR3 DNA sequence: TGTGCCACCTGGGACTCGAATTATTATAAGAAACTCTTT. Translating gives CATWDSNYYKKLF.

This clone appeared a few times. A much larger clone lies a single base off, so this may be a read error. The chain uses TRGV3 and TRGJ1 or TRGJ2. The germline V gene encodes CDR1 VTNTFY and CDR2 YDVSTARD (reference sequence). The CDR3 is made up of 13 amino acids. J lost 4 bases, V lost 3 bases, and 6 bases had no gene match. The CDR3 sequence is CATWDGLYYKKLF. CDR3 in DNA: TGTGCCACCTGGGACGGACTATATTATAAGAAACTCTTT.

This clone has more than one count but fewer than ten. The chain is built from TRGV2 and TRGJP2. J was trimmed by 1 base and V by 5 bases; bases with no gene match: 10. The CDR3 has 16 residues. CDR1 and CDR2 from the germline V gene are EGSNGY and YDSYNSKV. The CDR3 nucleotides are TGTGCCACCTGGGGCGACCCCGTTAGTAGTGATTGGATCAAGACGTTT. Translation: CATWGDPVSSDWIKTF.